This T cell receptor beta chain was retrieved from a study of T cells after yellow fever vaccination. Study-level points and caveats: Re-detected after boosting: most primary clones, 96% of CD4 and 75% to 90% of CD8. There was a small share of clonotypes that showed up in both the CD4 and CD8 compartments. Compared with primary, the secondary response was weaker and peaked at day 5, not 15.

TCRdb ran MiXCR on the 5' RACE reads and lists one entry per CDR3 protein. Of some 130,000 distinct CDR3 sequences listed, about 7% are singletons. Remarks on this clonotype: Its antigen is unidentified. A much larger clone differs from this one at a single base, so this may be a read error.

Trimming removed 4 bases from V and 5 bases from J, with 16 bases in between. The CDR3 is 14 residues long. Germline CDR1 and CDR2: SGHRS and YFSETQ. The sample was CD4+ T cells sorted from PBMCs, taken 10 days after the yellow fever booster vaccination. The source is a man aged 25-45 years who received the YFV17D yellow fever vaccine. The rearrangement joins TRBV5-1 to TRBJ2-7; D is perhaps TRBD1 or TRBD2 (5 bases each). CDR3 loop: CASSVGTSSDEQYF. In DNA form, the CDR3 reads TGCGCCAGCAGCGTCGGGACGAGCAGTGACGAGCAGTACTTC.